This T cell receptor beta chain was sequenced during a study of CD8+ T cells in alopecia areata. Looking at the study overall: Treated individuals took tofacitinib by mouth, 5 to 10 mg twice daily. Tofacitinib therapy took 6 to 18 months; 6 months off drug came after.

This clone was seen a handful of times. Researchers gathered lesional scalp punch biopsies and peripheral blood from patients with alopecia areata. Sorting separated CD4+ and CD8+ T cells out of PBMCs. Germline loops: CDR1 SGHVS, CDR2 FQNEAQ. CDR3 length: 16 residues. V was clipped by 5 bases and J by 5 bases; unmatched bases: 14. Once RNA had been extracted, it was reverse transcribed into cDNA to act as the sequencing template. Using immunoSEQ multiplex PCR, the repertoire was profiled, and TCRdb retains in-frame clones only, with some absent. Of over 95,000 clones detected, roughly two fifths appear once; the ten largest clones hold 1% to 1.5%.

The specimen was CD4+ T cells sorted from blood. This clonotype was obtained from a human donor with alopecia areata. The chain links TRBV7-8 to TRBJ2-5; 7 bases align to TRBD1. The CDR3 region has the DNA TGTGCCAGCAGCGCGCAGAACAGGGGATTGAGGGAGACCCAGTACTTC. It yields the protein CASSAQNRGLRETQYF.